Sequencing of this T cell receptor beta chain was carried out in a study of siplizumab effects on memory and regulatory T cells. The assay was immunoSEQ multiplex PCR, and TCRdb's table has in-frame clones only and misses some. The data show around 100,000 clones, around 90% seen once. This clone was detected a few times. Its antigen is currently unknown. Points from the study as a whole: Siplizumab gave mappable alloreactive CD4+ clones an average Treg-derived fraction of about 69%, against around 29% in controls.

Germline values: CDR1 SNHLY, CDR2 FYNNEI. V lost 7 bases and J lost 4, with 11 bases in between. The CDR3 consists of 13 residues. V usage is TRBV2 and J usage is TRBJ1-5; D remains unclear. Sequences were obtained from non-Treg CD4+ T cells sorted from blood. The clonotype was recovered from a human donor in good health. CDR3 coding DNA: TGTGCCAGCACGAGGCAGGAGAATCAGCCCCAGCATTTT. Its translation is CASTRQENQPQHF.